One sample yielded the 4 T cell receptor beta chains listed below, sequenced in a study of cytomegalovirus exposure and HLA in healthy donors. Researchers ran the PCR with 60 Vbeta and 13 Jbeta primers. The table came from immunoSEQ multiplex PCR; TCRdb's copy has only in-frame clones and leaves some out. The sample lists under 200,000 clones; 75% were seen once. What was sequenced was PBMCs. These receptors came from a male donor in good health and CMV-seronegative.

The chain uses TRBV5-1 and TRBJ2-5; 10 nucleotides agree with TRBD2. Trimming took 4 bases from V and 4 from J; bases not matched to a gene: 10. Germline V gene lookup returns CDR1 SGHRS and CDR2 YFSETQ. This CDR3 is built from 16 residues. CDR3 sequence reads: CASSGGVVAGGETQYF. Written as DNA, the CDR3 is TGCGCCAGCAGCGGTGGGGTGGTAGCGGGAGGAGAGACCCAGTACTTC.

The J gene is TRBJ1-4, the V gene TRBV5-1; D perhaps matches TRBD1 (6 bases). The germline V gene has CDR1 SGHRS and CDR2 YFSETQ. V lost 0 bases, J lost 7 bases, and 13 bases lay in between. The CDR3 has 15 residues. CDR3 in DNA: TGCGCCAGCAGCTTGGGGTCAGGGGTTGGTGAAAAACTGTTTTTT. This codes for CASSLGSGVGEKLFF. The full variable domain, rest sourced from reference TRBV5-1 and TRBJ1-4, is KAGVTQTPRYLIKTRGQQVTLSCSPISGHRSVSWYQQTPGQGLQFLFEYFSETQRNKGNFPGRFSGRQFSNSRSEMNVSTLELGDSALYLCASSLGSGVGEKLFFGSGTQLSVL.

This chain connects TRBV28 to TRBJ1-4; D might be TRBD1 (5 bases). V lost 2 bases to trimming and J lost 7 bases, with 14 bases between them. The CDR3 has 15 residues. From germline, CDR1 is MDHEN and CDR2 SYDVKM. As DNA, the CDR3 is TGTGCCAGCAGTTTAGCAGGGTCGAATAGTGAAAAACTGTTTTTT. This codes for CASSLAGSNSEKLFF.

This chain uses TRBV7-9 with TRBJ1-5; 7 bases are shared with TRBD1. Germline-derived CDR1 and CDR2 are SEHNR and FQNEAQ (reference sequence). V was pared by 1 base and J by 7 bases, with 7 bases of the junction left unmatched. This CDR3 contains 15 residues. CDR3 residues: CASSLDLQGYQPQHF. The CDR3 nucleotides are TGTGCCAGCAGCTTAGACCTACAGGGGTACCAGCCCCAGCATTTT.